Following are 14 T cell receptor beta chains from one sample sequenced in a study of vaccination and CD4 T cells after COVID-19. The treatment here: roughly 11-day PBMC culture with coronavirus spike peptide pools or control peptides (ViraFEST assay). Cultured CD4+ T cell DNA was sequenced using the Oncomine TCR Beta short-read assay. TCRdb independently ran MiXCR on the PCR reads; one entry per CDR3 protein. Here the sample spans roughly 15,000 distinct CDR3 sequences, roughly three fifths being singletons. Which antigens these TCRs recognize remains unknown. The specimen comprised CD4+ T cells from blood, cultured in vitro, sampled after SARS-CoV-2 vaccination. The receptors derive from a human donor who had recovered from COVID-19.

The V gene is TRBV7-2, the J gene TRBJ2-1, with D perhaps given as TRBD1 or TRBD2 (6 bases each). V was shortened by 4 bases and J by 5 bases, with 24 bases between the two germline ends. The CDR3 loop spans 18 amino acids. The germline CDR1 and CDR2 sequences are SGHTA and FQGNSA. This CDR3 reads CASSYKNGWGAGNNEQFF. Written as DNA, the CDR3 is TGTGCCAGCAGCTACAAGAACGGGTGGGGGGCCGGAAACAATGAGCAGTTCTTC.

In DNA form, the CDR3 reads TGTGCCAGCTCACCAAACGGCAGGGCCAGCACCGGGGAGCTGTTTTTT. This translates into CASSPNGRASTGELFF. The chain is built from TRBV18 and TRBJ2-2; a weak D match, TRBD1 (5 bases). The CDR3 totals 16 residues. The germline gives CDR1 KGHSH, CDR2 LQKENI. The V end lost 2 bases, the J end lost 4 bases, and 14 bases lay between the germline ends. The full variable domain, its missing parts supplied by reference TRBV18 and TRBJ2-2, is NAGVMQNPRHLVRRRGQEARLRCSPMKGHSHVYWYRQLPEEGLKFMVYLQKENIIDESGMPKERFSAEFPKEGPSILRIQQVVRGDSAAYFCASSPNGRASTGELFFGEGSRLTVL.

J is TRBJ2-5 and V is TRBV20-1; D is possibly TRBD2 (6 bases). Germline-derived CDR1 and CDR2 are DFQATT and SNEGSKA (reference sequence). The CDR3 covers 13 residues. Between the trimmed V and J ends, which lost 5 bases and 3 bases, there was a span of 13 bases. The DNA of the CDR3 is TGCAGTGCTCCCCGGCGGGGCAAAGAGACCCAGTACTTC. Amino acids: CSAPRRGKETQYF.

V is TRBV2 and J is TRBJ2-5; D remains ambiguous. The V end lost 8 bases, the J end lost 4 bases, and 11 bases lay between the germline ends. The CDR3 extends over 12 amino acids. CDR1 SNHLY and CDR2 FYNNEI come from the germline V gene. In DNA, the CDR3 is TGTGCCAGCGGAAGGTCTGGAGAGACCCAGTACTTC. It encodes CASGRSGETQYF. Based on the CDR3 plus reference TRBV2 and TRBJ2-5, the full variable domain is EPEVTQTPSHQVTQMGQEVILRCVPISNHLYFYWYRQILGQKVEFLVSFYNNEISEKSEIFDDQFSVERPDGSNFTLKIRSTKLEDSAMYFCASGRSGETQYFGPGTRLLVL.

CDR3 DNA sequence: TGCGCCAGCAGCTTGGACAGGGCAGGAGAGACCCAGTACTTC. This sequence encodes CASSLDRAGETQYF. The chain combines TRBV5-1 with TRBJ2-5, with D possibly matching TRBD1 (6 bases). CDR1 and CDR2 (germline): SGHRS, YFSETQ. Trimming took off 0 bases at V and 4 bases at J, with 10 bases between the two ends. The CDR3 spans 14 residues.

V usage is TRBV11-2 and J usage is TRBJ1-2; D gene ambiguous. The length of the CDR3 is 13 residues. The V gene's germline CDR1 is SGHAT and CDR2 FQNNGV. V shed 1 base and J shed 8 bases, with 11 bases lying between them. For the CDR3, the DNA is TGTGCCAGCAGCTTAGGTGGTGGGGTGGGCTACACCTTC. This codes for CASSLGGGVGYTF. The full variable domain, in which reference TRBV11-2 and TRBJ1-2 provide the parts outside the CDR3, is EAGVAQSPRYKIIEKRQSVAFWCNPISGHATLYWYQQILGQGPKLLIQFQNNGVVDDSQLPKDRFSAERLKGVDSTLKIQPAKLEDSAVYLCASSLGGGVGYTFGSGTRLTVV.

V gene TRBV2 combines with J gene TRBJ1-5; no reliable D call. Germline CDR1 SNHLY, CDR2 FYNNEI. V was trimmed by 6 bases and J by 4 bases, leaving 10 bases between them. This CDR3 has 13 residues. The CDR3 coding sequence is TGTGCCAGCAGGAAGGGAGGGAATCAGCCCCAGCATTTT. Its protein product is CASRKGGNQPQHF.

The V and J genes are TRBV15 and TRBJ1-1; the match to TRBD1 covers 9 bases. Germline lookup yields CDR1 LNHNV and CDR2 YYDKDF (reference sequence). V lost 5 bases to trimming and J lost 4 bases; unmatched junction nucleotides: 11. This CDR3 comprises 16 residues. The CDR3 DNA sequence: TGTGCCACCAGCGAAGGGACAGGGAGGCCCCGCACTGAAGCTTTCTTT. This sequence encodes CATSEGTGRPRTEAFF.

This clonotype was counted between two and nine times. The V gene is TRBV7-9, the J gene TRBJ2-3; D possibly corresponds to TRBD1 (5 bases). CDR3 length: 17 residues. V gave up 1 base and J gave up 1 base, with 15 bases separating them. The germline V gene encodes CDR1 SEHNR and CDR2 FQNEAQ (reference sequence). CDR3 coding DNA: TGTGCCAGCAGCTTAGAGGGGCGGACAACTCGCACAGATACGCAGTATTTT. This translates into CASSLEGRTTRTDTQYF.

The CDR3 DNA is TGTGCCAGCAGCTTACGTGCAACTAGCGGGACCACCCAAGAGACCCAGTACTTC. This codes for CASSLRATSGTTQETQYF. The chain links TRBV7-2 to TRBJ2-5; 10 positions agree with TRBD2. V lost 2 bases to trimming and J lost 1 base; unmatched junction nucleotides: 10. CDR1 and CDR2 (germline): SGHTA, FQGNSA. CDR3 length equals 18 residues.

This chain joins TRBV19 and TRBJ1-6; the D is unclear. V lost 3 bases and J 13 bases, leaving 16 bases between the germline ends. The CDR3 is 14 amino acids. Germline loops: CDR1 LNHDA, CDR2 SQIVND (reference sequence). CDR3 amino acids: CASSIPGKGLPLHF. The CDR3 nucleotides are TGTGCCAGTAGTATCCCCGGGAAAGGATTGCCCCTCCACTTT.

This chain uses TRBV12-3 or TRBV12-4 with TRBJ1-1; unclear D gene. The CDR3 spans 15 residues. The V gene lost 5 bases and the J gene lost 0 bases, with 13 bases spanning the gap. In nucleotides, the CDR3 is TGTGCCAGCAGTCCCAGACGGGTAATGAACACTGAAGCTTTCTTT. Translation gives CASSPRRVMNTEAFF.

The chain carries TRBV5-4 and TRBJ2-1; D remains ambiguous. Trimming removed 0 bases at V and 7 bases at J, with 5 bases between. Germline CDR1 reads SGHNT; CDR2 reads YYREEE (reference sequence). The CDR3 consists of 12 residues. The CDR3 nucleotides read TGTGCCAGCAGCTTGGACGGGAATGAGCAGTTCTTC. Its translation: CASSLDGNEQFF. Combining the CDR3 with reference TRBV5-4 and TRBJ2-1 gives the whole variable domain ETGVTQSPTHLIKTRGQQVTLRCSSQSGHNTVSWYQQALGQGPQFIFQYYREEENGRGNFPPRFSGLQFPNYSSELNVNALELDDSALYLCASSLDGNEQFFGPGTRLTVL.

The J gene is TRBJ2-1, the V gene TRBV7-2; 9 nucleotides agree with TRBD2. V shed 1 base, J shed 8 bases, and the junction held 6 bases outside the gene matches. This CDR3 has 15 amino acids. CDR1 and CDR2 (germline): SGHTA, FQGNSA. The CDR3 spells CASSLGAGGPYEQFF. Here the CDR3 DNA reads TGTGCCAGCAGCTTAGGGGCGGGGGGGCCCTATGAGCAGTTCTTC.